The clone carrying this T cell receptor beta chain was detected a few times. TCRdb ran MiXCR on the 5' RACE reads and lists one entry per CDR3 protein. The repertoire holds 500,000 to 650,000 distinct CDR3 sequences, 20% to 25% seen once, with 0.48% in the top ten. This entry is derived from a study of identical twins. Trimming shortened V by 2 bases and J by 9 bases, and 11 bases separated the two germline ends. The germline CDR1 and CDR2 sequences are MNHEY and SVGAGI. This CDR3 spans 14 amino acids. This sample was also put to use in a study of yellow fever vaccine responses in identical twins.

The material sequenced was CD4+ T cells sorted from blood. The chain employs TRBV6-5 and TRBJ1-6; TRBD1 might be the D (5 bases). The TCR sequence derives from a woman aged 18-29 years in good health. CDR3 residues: CASSYGQGGSPLHF. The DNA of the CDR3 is TGTGCCAGCAGTTACGGGCAGGGTGGTTCACCCCTCCACTTT.